The 32 T cell receptor beta chains given below trace back to one sample, sequenced in a study of control samples from healthy donors and cancer patients. Method: immunoSEQ multiplex PCR; TCRdb's copy keeps in-frame clones and lacks some. The table shows approximately 87,000 clones, with 90% to 95% occurring only once. Sequencing was carried out using PBMCs. The receptor source for this set is a woman aged 40 to 50 with lung cancer.

This chain connects TRBV5-1 to TRBJ2-3, with D unresolved. Trimming took 0 bases from V and 5 from J, leaving 13 bases between them. The CDR3 consists of 15 residues. Per the germline V gene, CDR1 is SGHRS and CDR2 is YFSETQ. Here the CDR3 reads CASSLEAGSLDTQYF. The CDR3 bases are TGCGCCAGCAGCTTGGAGGCAGGTTCCCTAGATACGCAGTATTTT.

The chain recombines TRBV19 with TRBJ2-2; TRBD1 or TRBD2 may be the D gene (6 bases each). The CDR3 totals 16 residues. The germline gives CDR1 LNHDA, CDR2 SQIVND (reference sequence). Between the trimmed V and J ends, which lost 3 bases and 5 bases, there was a span of 16 bases. The DNA for the CDR3 is TGTGCCAGTAGTATGGGGGGCCCCGGAAGGACCGGGGAGCTGTTTTTT. Encoded protein: CASSMGGPGRTGELFF. The full variable domain, completed using reference TRBV19 and TRBJ2-2, is DGGITQSPKYLFRKEGQNVTLSCEQNLNHDAMYWYRQDPGQGLRLIYYSQIVNDFQKGDIAEGYSVSREKKESFPLTVTSAQKNPTAFYLCASSMGGPGRTGELFFGEGSRLTVL.

The chain carries TRBV10-1 and TRBJ2-3; 10 bases align to TRBD2. The CDR3 runs to 16 residues. Germline CDR1 and CDR2: WNHNN and SYGVQD (reference sequence). V lost 1 base to trimming and J lost 6 bases; unmatched junction nucleotides: 7. The CDR3 spells CASSEFQRGGSDTQYF. Written as DNA, the CDR3 is TGCGCCAGCAGTGAGTTCCAGCGGGGGGGCAGCGATACGCAGTATTTT.

In this sample, this clone turned up once. The V and J genes are TRBV7-9 and TRBJ1-2; 7 bases are a match to TRBD1. Trimming cost V 6 bases and J 1 base; bases outside gene matches: 17. The CDR3 length is 18 residues. Germline V gene data show CDR1 as SEHNR and CDR2 as FQNEAQ (reference sequence). The CDR3 loop reads CASSTNRGDREGNYGYTF. CDR3 coding DNA: TGTGCCAGCAGTACAAACCGAGGTGACAGGGAGGGTAACTATGGCTACACCTTC.

V gene TRBV9 combines with J gene TRBJ1-3; D perhaps matches TRBD1 (5 bases). The germline CDR1 and CDR2 sequences are SGDLS and YYNGEE. V lost 6 bases to trimming and J lost 0 bases, with 13 bases between them. There are 15 residues in the CDR3. The CDR3 spells CASTLGGGSGNTIYF. The CDR3 coding sequence is TGTGCCAGCACCCTTGGGGGAGGCTCTGGAAACACCATATATTTT. Combining the CDR3 with reference TRBV9 and TRBJ1-3 gives the whole variable domain DSGVTQTPKHLITATGQRVTLRCSPRSGDLSVYWYQQSLDQGLQFLIQYYNGEERAKGNILERFSAQQFPDLHSELNLSSLELGDSALYFCASTLGGGSGNTIYFGEGSWLTVV.

The V gene is TRBV6-5, the J gene TRBJ1-6; no clear D gene. V was pared by 0 bases and J by 7 bases, with 4 bases between. There are 13 residues in the CDR3. CDR1 is MNHEY and CDR2 is SVGAGI in the germline V gene. In DNA form, the CDR3 reads TGTGCCAGCAGTTACTCGTACAATTCACCCCTCCACTTT. As protein: CASSYSYNSPLHF.

The chain employs TRBV7-9 and TRBJ2-3, with a weak D call TRBD2 (5 bases). Germline assignment: CDR1 SEHNR and CDR2 FQNEAQ (reference sequence). CDR3 length: 13 amino acids. With 4 bases removed from V and 9 bases from J, the gap between germline ends came to 14 bases. DNA for the CDR3: TGTGCCAGCAGCTCTTCGGAGGACTGGACGCAGTATTTT. Its protein product is CASSSSEDWTQYF.

This clone has a single count. This chain connects TRBV14 to TRBJ2-7; a possible D gene is TRBD2 (5 bases). This CDR3 is built from 16 residues. CDR1 SGHDN and CDR2 FVKESK come from the germline V gene. V lost 0 bases and J lost 3, with 15 bases in between. CDR3 in DNA: TGTGCCAGCAGCCAAGAGAGGGAAGTAATGGTCTACGAGCAGTACTTC. The encoded protein is CASSQEREVMVYEQYF.

This chain uses TRBV5-1 with TRBJ2-7; 12 bases map to TRBD2. Trimming at V came to 0 bases and at J to 0 bases, leaving 7 bases not matched to a gene. The CDR3 runs to 18 residues. CDR1 and CDR2 (germline): SGHRS, YFSETQ. DNA of the CDR3: TGCGCCAGCAGCTTGGTGGGGACTAGCGGGCCAATCTCCTACGAGCAGTACTTC. It encodes CASSLVGTSGPISYEQYF.

The chain has TRBV28 and TRBJ1-1; 10 bases fit TRBD1. From germline, CDR1 is MDHEN and CDR2 SYDVKM. The CDR3 has 13 amino acids. The V segment lost 9 bases and the J segment 4 bases; nucleotides outside the gene matches: 5. CDR3 nucleotides: TGTGCCAGTACGACAGGGGGCTTCACTGAAGCTTTCTTT. It translates to CASTTGGFTEAFF.

This clone was seen a single time. V is TRBV2 and J is TRBJ1-3; no clear D. Germline V gene lookup returns CDR1 SNHLY and CDR2 FYNNEI. V lost 2 bases and J 0 bases, leaving 11 bases between the germline ends. The CDR3 is made up of 16 amino acids. The CDR3 bases are TGTGCCAGCAGTGAACCGTCGCGGGACTCTGGAAACACCATATATTTT. It translates to CASSEPSRDSGNTIYF.

CDR3 loop: CATSGWGTGGQNTEAFF. The DNA of the CDR3 is TGTGCCACCAGTGGTTGGGGAACAGGGGGCCAGAACACTGAAGCTTTCTTT. V gene TRBV24-1 combines with J gene TRBJ1-1; 9 positions match TRBD1. Germline trimming cut 5 bases from V and 1 base from J; bases unmatched to any gene: 10. The CDR3 has 17 amino acids. Germline V gene sequence: CDR1 KGHDR, CDR2 SFDVKD.

The V gene is TRBV11-2, the J gene TRBJ1-1; possibly TRBD1 for D (6 bases). The CDR3 is 15 amino acids. Trimming removed 1 base at V and 6 bases at J, with 15 bases between. Looked up from germline, CDR1 is SGHAT and CDR2 is FQNNGV. For the CDR3, the DNA is TGTGCCAGCAGCTTAGCCCCACAGGGTTGGGCTGAAGCTTTCTTT. Its translation: CASSLAPQGWAEAFF.

The chain carries TRBV29-1 and TRBJ1-1; D uncertain. Looked up from germline, CDR1 is SQVTM and CDR2 is ANQGSEA. The V and J ends lost 3 bases and 3 bases respectively, with 14 bases between them. The length of the CDR3 is 14 residues. The DNA of the CDR3 is TGCAGCGTTGATTTGGTGGCCGGGGACACTGAAGCTTTCTTT. The encoded protein is CSVDLVAGDTEAFF.

This chain links TRBV5-1 with TRBJ1-3; D unresolved. Germline CDR1 is SGHRS and CDR2 is YFSETQ. Trimming pared 0 bases from V and 0 bases from J, leaving 7 bases between. The CDR3 spans 15 residues. The CDR3 DNA is TGCGCCAGCAGCTTGGAGGCATTCTCTGGAAACACCATATATTTT. Translation: CASSLEAFSGNTIYF.

J is TRBJ1-1 and V is TRBV4-1, with D tentatively TRBD1 (5 bases). CDR3 length: 14 residues. Trimming pared 0 bases from V and 4 bases from J, leaving 9 bases between. The germline CDR1 and CDR2 sequences are MGHRA and YSYEKL. The CDR3 DNA reads TGCGCCAGCAGCCAAGAGGGACGGAGCACTGAAGCTTTCTTT. Protein product: CASSQEGRSTEAFF.

The gene calls are TRBV4-2 and TRBJ2-7; D unresolved. The ends were cut back, 1 base at V and 1 base at J, with 14 bases in the middle. The germline V gene encodes CDR1 LGHNA and CDR2 YNFKEQ. The CDR3 is 16 amino acids. CDR3 amino acids: CASSQAASQPSYEQYF. CDR3 sequence (DNA): TGTGCCAGCAGCCAAGCGGCCTCGCAGCCTTCCTACGAGCAGTACTTC.

The V and J genes are TRBV29-1 and TRBJ1-2, with 9 bases aligning to TRBD1. The germline V gene has CDR1 SQVTM and CDR2 ANQGSEA. With 7 bases clipped from V and 8 bases from J, the junction kept 8 bases outside the gene matches. This CDR3 contains 12 residues. The CDR3 nucleotides are TGCAGCGCGGACAGGGGCGCAGGGGGCTACACCTTC. The encoded protein is CSADRGAGGYTF.

This clone was seen only once. The gene calls are TRBV3-1 (or the pseudogene TRBV3-2) and TRBJ1-2; the match to TRBD1 covers 8 bases. This CDR3 has 16 residues. Germline V gene data show CDR1 as LGHDT and CDR2 as YNNKEL (reference sequence). The V and J ends lost 4 bases and 8 bases, in that order; junction bases with no gene match: 15. The CDR3 region is CASSLSLLAGDRGYTF. CDR3 DNA sequence: TGTGCCAGCAGCCTCTCCCTCCTCGCAGGGGACAGGGGCTACACCTTC.

The gene calls are TRBV19 and TRBJ2-2; D unclear. The CDR3 is 14 amino acids. V lost 4 bases to trimming and J lost 1 base, with 7 bases between them. The germline V gene has CDR1 LNHDA and CDR2 SQIVND (reference sequence). The CDR3 sequence: CASSKGMNTGELFF. The CDR3 DNA follows: TGTGCCAGTAGTAAAGGAATGAACACCGGGGAGCTGTTTTTT.

The chain has TRBV12-3 or TRBV12-4 and TRBJ2-1; either TRBD1 or TRBD2 may fit D (5 bases each). The CDR3 is 10 amino acids. V was trimmed by 5 bases and J by 9 bases, leaving 5 bases between them. CDR3 bases: TGTGCCAGCAGTGGGGGTGAGCAGTTCTTC. It encodes CASSGGEQFF.

This clone showed up just once. In DNA, the CDR3 is TGTGCCAGCAGTGAAGGGATGGGAACGGGGGGCTACACCTTC. It translates to CASSEGMGTGGYTF. The chain has TRBV6-1 and TRBJ1-2, with D hard to call. Between the trimmed V and J ends, which lost 1 base and 8 bases, there was a span of 14 bases. The CDR3 runs to 14 residues. CDR1 is MNHNS, CDR2 SASEGT, per germline.

J is TRBJ1-1 and V is TRBV5-1, with D unresolved. The CDR3 is 14 residues long. Trimming shortened V by 5 bases and J by 1 base, and 12 bases separated the two germline ends. Germline lookup yields CDR1 SGHRS and CDR2 YFSETQ. CDR3: CASSSPEPNTEAFF. The CDR3 coding sequence is TGCGCCAGCAGTTCCCCCGAACCGAACACTGAAGCTTTCTTT.

The gene calls are TRBV11-2 and TRBJ2-1; 12 bases line up with TRBD1. This CDR3 has 16 residues. V lost 1 base and J lost 6; bases outside the gene matches: 4. Germline V gene data show CDR1 as SGHAT and CDR2 as FQNNGV. The CDR3 region is CASSLVGQGARNEQFF. The DNA of the CDR3 is TGTGCCAGCAGCTTAGTGGGACAGGGGGCGCGCAATGAGCAGTTCTTC.

The chain is built from TRBV12-3 or TRBV12-4 and TRBJ1-1; no clear D. V was clipped by 3 bases and J by 2 bases, with 7 bases between them. The CDR3 is made up of 13 amino acids. The CDR3, as DNA: TGTGCCAGCAGTTTCTTCTCTAACACTGAAGCTTTCTTT. It codes for CASSFFSNTEAFF.

The V gene is TRBV5-4, the J gene TRBJ2-5; no reliable D call. The CDR3 length is 15 residues. V lost 5 bases and J 1 base, leaving 15 bases between the germline ends. Germline assignment: CDR1 SGHNT and CDR2 YYREEE (reference sequence). CDR3 coding DNA: TGTGCCAGCAGACAGATTAGGCAGCCCCAAGAGACCCAGTACTTC. Protein: CASRQIRQPQETQYF.

The chain combines TRBV4-1 with TRBJ2-7; a weak D match, TRBD1 (6 bases). The CDR3 length is 13 residues. Germline lookup yields CDR1 MGHRA and CDR2 YSYEKL. Trimming took off 5 bases at V and 6 bases at J, with 14 bases between the two ends. The CDR3, as DNA: TGCGCCAGCAGCTCCACCAGGGGCCCCGAGCAGTACTTC. It is translated as CASSSTRGPEQYF.

This chain connects TRBV18 to TRBJ1-3; 7 positions agree with TRBD1. CDR1 and CDR2 (germline): KGHSH, LQKENI. The J segment lost 4 bases and the V segment lost 5 bases, leaving 2 bases of the junction unmatched. This CDR3 has 13 amino acids. CDR3 sequence: CASSSDRGNTIYF. Here the CDR3 DNA reads TGTGCCAGCTCATCGGACAGGGGAAACACCATATATTTT.

The V gene is TRBV5-6, the J gene TRBJ1-2; 9 bases line up with TRBD1. There are 15 residues in the CDR3. Germline trimming cut 4 bases from V and 5 bases from J; bases unmatched to any gene: 9. CDR1 is SGHDT, CDR2 YYEEEE, per germline. The chain's CDR3 is CASSPLRQGGYGYTF. Here the CDR3 DNA reads TGTGCCAGCAGCCCCCTCCGACAGGGGGGGTATGGCTACACCTTC. Together with reference TRBV5-6 and TRBJ1-2, the CDR3 gives the full variable domain: DAGVTQSPTHLIKTRGQQVTLRCSPKSGHDTVSWYQQALGQGPQFIFQYYEEEERQRGNFPDRFSGHQFPNYSSELNVNALLLGDSALYLCASSPLRQGGYGYTFGSGTRLTVV.

The chain recombines TRBV18 with TRBJ1-6; D gene uncertain. Trimming removed 1 base at V and 8 bases at J, with 9 bases between. This CDR3 spans 14 amino acids. CDR1 KGHSH and CDR2 LQKENI come from the germline V gene. DNA of the CDR3: TGTGCCAGCTCACCACAGCACCGAGATTCACCCCTCCACTTT. Translated: CASSPQHRDSPLHF. Using reference TRBV18 and TRBJ1-6 for the parts outside the CDR3, the full variable domain is NAGVMQNPRHLVRRRGQEARLRCSPMKGHSHVYWYRQLPEEGLKFMVYLQKENIIDESGMPKERFSAEFPKEGPSILRIQQVVRGDSAAYFCASSPQHRDSPLHFGNGTRLTVT.

The chain is built from TRBV12-3 or TRBV12-4 and TRBJ1-5; D is unclear. The CDR3 is 13 residues long. V lost 6 bases and J 3 bases, leaving 9 bases between the germline ends. The CDR3 loop is CASSQRANQPQHF. Written as DNA, the CDR3 is TGTGCCAGCAGCCAGAGGGCCAATCAGCCCCAGCATTTT.

Only one count was recorded for this clone. The chain links TRBV5-1 to TRBJ1-2, with a tentative D call TRBD1 (6 bases). Germline assignment: CDR1 SGHRS and CDR2 YFSETQ. Trimming took 2 bases from V and 8 from J, leaving 7 bases between them. The CDR3 runs 11 residues. CDR3 nucleotides: TGCGCCAGCAGCTTAGACAGGGGCTACACCTTC. This gives the protein CASSLDRGYTF.